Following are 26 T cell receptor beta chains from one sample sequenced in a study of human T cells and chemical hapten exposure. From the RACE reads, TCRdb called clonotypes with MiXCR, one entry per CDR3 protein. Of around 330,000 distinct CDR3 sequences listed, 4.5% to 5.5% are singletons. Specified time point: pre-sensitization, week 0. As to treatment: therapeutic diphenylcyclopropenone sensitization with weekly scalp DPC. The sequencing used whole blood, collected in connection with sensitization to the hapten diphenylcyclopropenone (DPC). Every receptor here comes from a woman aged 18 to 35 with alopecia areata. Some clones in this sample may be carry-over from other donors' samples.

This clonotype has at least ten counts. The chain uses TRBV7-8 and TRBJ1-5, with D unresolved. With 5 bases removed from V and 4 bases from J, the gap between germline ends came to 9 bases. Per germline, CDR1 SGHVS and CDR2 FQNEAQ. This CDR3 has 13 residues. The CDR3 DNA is TGTGCCAGCAGCCTCCGGGAGAATCAGCCCCAGCATTTT. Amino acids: CASSLRENQPQHF.

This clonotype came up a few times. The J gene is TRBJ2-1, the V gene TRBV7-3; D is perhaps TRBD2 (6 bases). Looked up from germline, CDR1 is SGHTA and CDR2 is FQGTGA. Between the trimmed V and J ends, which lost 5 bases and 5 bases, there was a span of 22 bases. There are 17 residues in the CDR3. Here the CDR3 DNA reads TGTGCCAGCAGCCCCTACGGGGGACCCACCCCCCACAATGAGCAGTTCTTC. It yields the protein CASSPYGGPTPHNEQFF.

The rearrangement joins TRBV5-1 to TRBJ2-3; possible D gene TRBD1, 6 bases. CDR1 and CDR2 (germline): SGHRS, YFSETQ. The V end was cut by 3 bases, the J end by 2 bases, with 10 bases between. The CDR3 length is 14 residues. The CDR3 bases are TGCGCCAGCAGCTCGGACAGACTCACAGATACGCAGTATTTT. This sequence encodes CASSSDRLTDTQYF.

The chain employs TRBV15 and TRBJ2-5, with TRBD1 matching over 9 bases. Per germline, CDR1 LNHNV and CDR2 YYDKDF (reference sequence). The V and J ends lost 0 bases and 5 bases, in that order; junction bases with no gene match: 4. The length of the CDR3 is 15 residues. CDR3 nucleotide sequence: TGTGCCACCAGCAGAGATGGACAGGGGTTGGAGACCCAGTACTTC. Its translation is CATSRDGQGLETQYF.

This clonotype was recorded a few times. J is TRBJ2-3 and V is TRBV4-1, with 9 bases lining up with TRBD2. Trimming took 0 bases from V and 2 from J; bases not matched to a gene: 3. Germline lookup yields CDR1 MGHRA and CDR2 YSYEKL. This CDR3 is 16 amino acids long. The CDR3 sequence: CASSQELAGLTDTQYF. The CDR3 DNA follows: TGCGCCAGCAGCCAAGAGCTAGCGGGGCTCACAGATACGCAGTATTTT.

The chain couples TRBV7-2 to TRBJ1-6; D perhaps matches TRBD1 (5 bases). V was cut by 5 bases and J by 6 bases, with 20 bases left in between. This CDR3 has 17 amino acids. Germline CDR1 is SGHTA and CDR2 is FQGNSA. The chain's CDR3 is CASSPGWIRVGNSPLHF. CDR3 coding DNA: TGTGCCAGCAGCCCGGGGTGGATCAGGGTCGGTAATTCACCCCTCCACTTT. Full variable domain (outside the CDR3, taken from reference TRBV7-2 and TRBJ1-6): GAGVSQSPSNKVTEKGKDVELRCDPISGHTALYWYRQSLGQGLEFLIYFQGNSAPDKSGLPSDRFSAERTGGSVSTLTIQRTQQEDSAVYLCASSPGWIRVGNSPLHFGNGTRLTVT.

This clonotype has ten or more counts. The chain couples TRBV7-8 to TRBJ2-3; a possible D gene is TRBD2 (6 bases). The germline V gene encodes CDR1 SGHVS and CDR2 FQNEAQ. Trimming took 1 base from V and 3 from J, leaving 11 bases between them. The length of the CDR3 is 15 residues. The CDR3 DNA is TGTGCCAGCAGCTTAGGCCGACTAGGGACAGATACGCAGTATTTT. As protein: CASSLGRLGTDTQYF.

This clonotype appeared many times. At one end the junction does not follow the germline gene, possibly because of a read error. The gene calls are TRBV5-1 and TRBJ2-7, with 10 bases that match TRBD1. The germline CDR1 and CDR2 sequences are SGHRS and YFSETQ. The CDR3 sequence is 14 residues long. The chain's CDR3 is CASSSGTGAYEQYF. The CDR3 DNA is TGTGCCAGCAGCTCCGGGACAGGGGCCTACGAGCAGTACTTC.

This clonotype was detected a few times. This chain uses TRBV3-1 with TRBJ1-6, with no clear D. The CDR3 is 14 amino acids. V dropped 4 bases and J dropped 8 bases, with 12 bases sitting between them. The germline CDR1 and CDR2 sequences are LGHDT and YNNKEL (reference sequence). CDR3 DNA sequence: TGTGCCAGCAGCCGAGGGCACGGGGATTCACCCCTCCACTTT. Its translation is CASSRGHGDSPLHF.

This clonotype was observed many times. The CDR3, as DNA: TGTGCCAGCAGTCTACCGGGACAGGGGTATTACGAGCAGTACTTC. Its translation is CASSLPGQGYYEQYF. The genes are TRBV28 and TRBJ2-7, with 10 bases matching TRBD1. The J segment lost 4 bases and the V segment lost 5 bases, leaving 8 bases of the junction unmatched. The CDR3 loop spans 15 amino acids. CDR1 and CDR2 from the germline V gene are MDHEN and SYDVKM.

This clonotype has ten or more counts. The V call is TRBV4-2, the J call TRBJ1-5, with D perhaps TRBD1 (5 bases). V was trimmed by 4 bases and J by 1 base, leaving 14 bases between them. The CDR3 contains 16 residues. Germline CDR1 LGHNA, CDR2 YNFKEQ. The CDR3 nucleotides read TGTGCCAGCAGCCCAGCGCGGGGGACCAGCAATCAGCCCCAGCATTTT. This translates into CASSPARGTSNQPQHF.

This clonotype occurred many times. The CDR3 region has the DNA TGCAGTGCTAGCCGACAAATTATCACAGATACGCAGTATTTT. Its protein is CSASRQIITDTQYF. This chain links TRBV20-1 with TRBJ2-3; D unclear. The CDR3 has 14 amino acids. CDR1 and CDR2 from the germline V gene are DFQATT and SNEGSKA (reference sequence). V was clipped by 3 bases and J by 2 bases, with 12 bases between them.

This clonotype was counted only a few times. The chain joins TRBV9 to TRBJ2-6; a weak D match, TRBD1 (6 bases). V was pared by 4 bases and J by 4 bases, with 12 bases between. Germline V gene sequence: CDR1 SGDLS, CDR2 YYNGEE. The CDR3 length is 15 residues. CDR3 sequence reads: CASSPGVLGANVLTF. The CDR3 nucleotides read TGTGCCAGCAGCCCAGGGGTCCTCGGGGCCAACGTCCTGACTTTC.

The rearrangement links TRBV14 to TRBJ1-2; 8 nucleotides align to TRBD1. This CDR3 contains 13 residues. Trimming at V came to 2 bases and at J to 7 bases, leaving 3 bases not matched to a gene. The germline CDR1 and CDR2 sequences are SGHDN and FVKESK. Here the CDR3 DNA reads TGTGCCAGCAGCCAATGGACAGGGTTTGGCTACACCTTC. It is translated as CASSQWTGFGYTF.

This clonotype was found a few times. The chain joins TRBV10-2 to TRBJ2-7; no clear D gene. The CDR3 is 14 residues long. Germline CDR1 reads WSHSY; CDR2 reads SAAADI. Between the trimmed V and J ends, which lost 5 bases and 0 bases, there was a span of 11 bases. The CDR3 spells CASSSASSSYEQYF. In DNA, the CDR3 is TGCGCCAGCAGTTCAGCCTCTAGCTCCTACGAGCAGTACTTC.

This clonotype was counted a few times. The CDR3 loop is CASSYSLAGGVSGELFF. CDR3 in DNA: TGTGCCAGCAGTTACTCGTTGGCGGGGGGCGTCTCCGGGGAGCTGTTTTTT. The gene calls are TRBV6-5 and TRBJ2-2; 8 bases map to TRBD2. After removal of 0 bases from V and 6 bases from J, the junction contained 9 bases not matched to a gene. This CDR3 has 17 amino acids. In germline, CDR1 is MNHEY, CDR2 SVGAGI.

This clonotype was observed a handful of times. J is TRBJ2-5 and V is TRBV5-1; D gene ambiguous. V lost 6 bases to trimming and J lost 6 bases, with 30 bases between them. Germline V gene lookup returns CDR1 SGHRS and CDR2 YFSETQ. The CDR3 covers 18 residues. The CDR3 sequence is CASKPIGPFPNIGKTQYF. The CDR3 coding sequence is TGCGCCAGCAAACCGATCGGACCCTTTCCTAACATAGGAAAGACCCAGTACTTC. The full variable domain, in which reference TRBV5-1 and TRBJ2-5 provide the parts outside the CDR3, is KAGVTQTPRYLIKTRGQQVTLSCSPISGHRSVSWYQQTPGQGLQFLFEYFSETQRNKGNFPGRFSGRQFSNSRSEMNVSTLELGDSALYLCASKPIGPFPNIGKTQYFGPGTRLLVL.

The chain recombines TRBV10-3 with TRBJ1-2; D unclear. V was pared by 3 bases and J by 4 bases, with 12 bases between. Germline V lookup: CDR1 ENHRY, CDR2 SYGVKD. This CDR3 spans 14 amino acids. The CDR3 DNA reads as TGTGCCATCAGTGAATCTCAGAACTTCTATGGCTACACCTTC. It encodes CAISESQNFYGYTF.

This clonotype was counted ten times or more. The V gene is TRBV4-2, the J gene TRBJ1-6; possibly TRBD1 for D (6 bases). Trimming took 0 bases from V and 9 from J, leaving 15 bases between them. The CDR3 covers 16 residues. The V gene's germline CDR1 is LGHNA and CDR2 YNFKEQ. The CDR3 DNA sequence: TGTGCCAGCAGCCAAGACGGAGGCGGGGGCGGTTCACCCCTCCACTTT. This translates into CASSQDGGGGGSPLHF.

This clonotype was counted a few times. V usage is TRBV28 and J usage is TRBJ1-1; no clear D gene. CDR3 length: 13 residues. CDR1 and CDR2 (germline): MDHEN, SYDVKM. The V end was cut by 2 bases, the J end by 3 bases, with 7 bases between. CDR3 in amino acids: CASSLGWDTEAFF. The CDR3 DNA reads TGTGCCAGCAGTTTAGGTTGGGACACTGAAGCTTTCTTT.

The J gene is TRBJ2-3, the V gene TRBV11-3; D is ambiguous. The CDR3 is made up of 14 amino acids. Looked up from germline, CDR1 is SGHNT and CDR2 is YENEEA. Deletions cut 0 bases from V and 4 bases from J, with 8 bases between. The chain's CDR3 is CASSLEASSDTQYF. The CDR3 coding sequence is TGTGCCAGCAGCTTAGAGGCTAGTTCAGATACGCAGTATTTT.

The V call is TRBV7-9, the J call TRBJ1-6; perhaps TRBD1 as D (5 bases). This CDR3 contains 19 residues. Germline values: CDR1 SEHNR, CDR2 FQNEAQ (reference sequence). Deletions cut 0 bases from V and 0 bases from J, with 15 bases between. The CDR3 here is CASSLAGAGGSSYNSPLHF. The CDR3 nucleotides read TGTGCCAGCAGCTTAGCTGGGGCTGGCGGCAGCTCCTATAATTCACCCCTCCACTTT.

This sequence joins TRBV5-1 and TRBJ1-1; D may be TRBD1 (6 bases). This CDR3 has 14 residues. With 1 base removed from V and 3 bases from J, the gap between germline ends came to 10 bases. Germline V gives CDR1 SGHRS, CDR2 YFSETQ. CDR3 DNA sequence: TGCGCCAGCAGCTTGTGGGCAGGGGACACTGAAGCTTTCTTT. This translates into CASSLWAGDTEAFF.

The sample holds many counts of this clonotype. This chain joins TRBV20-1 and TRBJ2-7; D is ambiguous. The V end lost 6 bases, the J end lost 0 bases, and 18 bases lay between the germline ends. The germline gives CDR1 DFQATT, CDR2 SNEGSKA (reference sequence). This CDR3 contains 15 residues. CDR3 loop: CSARNARLSSYEQYF. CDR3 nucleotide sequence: TGCAGTGCCAGAAATGCCAGGCTCAGCTCCTACGAGCAGTACTTC.

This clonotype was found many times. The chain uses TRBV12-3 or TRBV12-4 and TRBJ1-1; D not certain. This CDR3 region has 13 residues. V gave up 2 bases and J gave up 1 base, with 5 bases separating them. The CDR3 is CASSLSWNTEAFF. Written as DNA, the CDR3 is TGTGCCAGCAGTTTAAGCTGGAACACTGAAGCTTTCTTT.

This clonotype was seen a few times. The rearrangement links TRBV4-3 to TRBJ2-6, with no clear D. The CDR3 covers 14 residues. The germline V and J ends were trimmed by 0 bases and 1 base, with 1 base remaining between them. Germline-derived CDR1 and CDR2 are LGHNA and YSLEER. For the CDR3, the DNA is TGCGCCAGCAGCCAAGAGTCTGGGGCCAACGTCCTGACTTTC. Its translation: CASSQESGANVLTF.